These 21 T cell receptor beta chains were sequenced from one sample in a study of regulatory T cells in long-lasting Graves disease. Time point: newly diagnosed GD, antithyroid drugs for less than 3 months. Extracted RNA from PBMCs served as the source of the TCR library. iRepertoire HTBI primers and Arm-PCR of CDR3 regions built TCR beta libraries. TCRdb independently ran MiXCR on the multiplex PCR reads; one entry per CDR3 protein. The data contain some 330,000 distinct CDR3 sequences, 12% of them seen just once; the ten biggest clones take up under 20%. The same data also went into a second study, on T cells in Graves' hyperthyroidism and ophthalmopathy.

The sequencing used peripheral blood mononuclear cells (PBMCs), collected at new diagnosis, from a patient treated with antithyroid drugs. These receptors all come from a woman under 30 with Graves disease.

In its sample, this clonotype was seen many times. The V gene is TRBV29-1, the J gene TRBJ1-1, with 8 bases fitting TRBD1. The CDR3 contains 13 residues. CDR1 and CDR2 from the germline V gene are SQVTM and ANQGSEA. The junction had 9 bases not matched to a gene; V was cut back by 7 bases and J by 5 bases. The CDR3 region has the DNA TGCAGCGGTACAGGGGGGAGGAATACTGAAGCTTTCTTT. It is translated as CSGTGGRNTEAFF.

The table lists this clonotype with a few counts. V gene TRBV4-2 combines with J gene TRBJ1-4; a weak D match, TRBD1 (5 bases). Trimming cost V 0 bases and J 0 bases, with 11 bases left between them. This CDR3 is 17 amino acids long. CDR1 and CDR2 from the germline V gene are LGHNA and YNFKEQ. CDR3 region: CASSQDDSFATNEKLFF. The CDR3 DNA is TGTGCCAGCAGCCAAGATGACAGCTTTGCAACTAATGAAAAACTGTTTTTT.

This clonotype was seen at least ten times. This chain joins TRBV20-1 and TRBJ1-6, with D possibly TRBD1 on 5 matching bases. CDR3 length: 15 amino acids. Germline assignment: CDR1 DFQATT and CDR2 SNEGSKA (reference sequence). Deletions cut 0 bases from V and 2 bases from J, with 8 bases between. The CDR3 bases are TGCAGTGCTAGAGAATGGGGACCCTATAATTCACCCCTCCACTTT. Translation: CSAREWGPYNSPLHF.

This clonotype was seen at least ten times. This sequence joins TRBV7-9 and TRBJ1-1; weak D call: TRBD1 (5 bases). Germline loops: CDR1 SEHNR, CDR2 FQNEAQ (reference sequence). V lost 5 bases and J lost 6, with 13 bases in between. This CDR3 has 13 residues. DNA of the CDR3: TGTGCCAGCAGCCCCCAGGGTTCCCCTGAAGCTTTCTTT. This encodes CASSPQGSPEAFF.

The table lists this clonotype with a few counts. The chain uses TRBV7-3 and TRBJ2-3; TRBD2 aligns across 9 bases. V shed 3 bases, J shed 5 bases, and the junction held 15 bases outside the gene matches. CDR3 length: 18 amino acids. Germline CDR1 reads SGHTA; CDR2 reads FQGTGA. CDR3 nucleotide sequence: TGTGCCAGCAGCTTGGGGCCCCTTGCGGGGGGGGAGGGAGATACGCAGTATTTT. Residues: CASSLGPLAGGEGDTQYF. The whole variable domain, filled in from reference TRBV7-3 and TRBJ2-3, reads GAGVSQTPSNKVTEKGKYVELRCDPISGHTALYWYRQSLGQGPEFLIYFQGTGAADDSGLPNDRFFAVRPEGSVSTLKIQRTERGDSAVYLCASSLGPLAGGEGDTQYFGPGTRLTVL.

This clonotype was recorded at least ten times. V and J are TRBV28 and TRBJ1-3, with D possibly being TRBD1 (5 bases). The germline V gene has CDR1 MDHEN and CDR2 SYDVKM. Trimming removed 5 bases at V and 3 bases at J, with 17 bases between. The CDR3 is 16 residues long. CDR3 bases: TGTGCCAGCAGTCCCCGACAGACCGCCTTTGGAAACACCATATATTTT. This translates into CASSPRQTAFGNTIYF.

This clonotype showed up many times. As DNA, the CDR3 is TGTGCCAGCAGCTTGGGTATCAATCAGCCCCAGCATTTT. This translates into CASSLGINQPQHF. The genes are TRBV11-2 and TRBJ1-5, with D unclear. V lost 3 bases and J 3 bases, leaving 6 bases between the germline ends. In germline, CDR1 is SGHAT, CDR2 FQNNGV. The CDR3 covers 13 residues.

This clonotype was recorded at least ten times. The chain recombines TRBV3-1 with TRBJ1-3, with TRBD1 as a possible D gene (6 bases). There are 15 residues in the CDR3. CDR1 and CDR2 (germline): LGHDT, YNNKEL (reference sequence). V was clipped by 8 bases and J by 0 bases, with 14 bases between them. The CDR3 DNA follows: TGTGCCAGCGCGAGGGGGGCTATCTCTGGAAACACCATATATTTT. The encoded protein is CASARGAISGNTIYF.

The V and J genes are TRBV20-1 and TRBJ2-1; 12 bases map to TRBD1. V was clipped by 6 bases and J by 2 bases; unmatched bases: 14. This CDR3 contains 18 residues. CDR1 DFQATT and CDR2 SNEGSKA come from the germline V gene (reference sequence). Here the CDR3 DNA reads TGCAGTGCCCTGCAGGGGGGACAGGGGGCCCGGACCTACAATGAGCAGTTCTTC. Translating gives CSALQGGQGARTYNEQFF.

This clonotype was recorded at least ten times. The CDR3 DNA reads as TGTGCCAGCAGCTTCGGACAGGTGGGCTACGAGCAGTACTTC. The encoded protein is CASSFGQVGYEQYF. The chain recombines TRBV11-2 with TRBJ2-7; 7 positions agree with TRBD1. Germline CDR1 SGHAT, CDR2 FQNNGV. This CDR3 contains 14 residues. V shed 3 bases, J shed 3 bases, and the junction held 5 bases outside the gene matches.

This clonotype appeared many times. The chain links TRBV9 to TRBJ2-1; 7 nucleotides line up with TRBD1. The germline V gene encodes CDR1 SGDLS and CDR2 YYNGEE. The V segment lost 1 base and the J segment 4 bases; nucleotides outside the gene matches: 5. This CDR3 contains 15 residues. The CDR3 DNA is TGTGCCAGCAGCGTACAAGGACAGGTTTACAATGAGCAGTTCTTC. It specifies CASSVQGQVYNEQFF.

The table lists this clonotype with a few counts. The rearrangement links TRBV18 to TRBJ1-1; D unresolved. CDR3 length: 15 amino acids. Between the trimmed V and J ends, which lost 3 bases and 5 bases, there was a span of 16 bases. In germline, CDR1 is KGHSH, CDR2 LQKENI. This CDR3 reads CASSPPWASPTEAFF. For the CDR3, the DNA is TGTGCCAGCTCACCCCCGTGGGCGTCTCCAACTGAAGCTTTCTTT. Variable domain in full (rest from reference TRBV18 and TRBJ1-1): NAGVMQNPRHLVRRRGQEARLRCSPMKGHSHVYWYRQLPEEGLKFMVYLQKENIIDESGMPKERFSAEFPKEGPSILRIQQVVRGDSAAYFCASSPPWASPTEAFFGQGTRLTVV.

This clonotype was observed at least ten times. The chain links TRBV2 to TRBJ2-5; a weak D match, TRBD2 (5 bases). Germline V lookup: CDR1 SNHLY, CDR2 FYNNEI. The CDR3 spans 14 residues. Trimming left V 4 bases short and J 0 bases short, with 9 bases between. CDR3 DNA: TGTGCCAGCAGTGGATTAGCGTACCAAGAGACCCAGTACTTC. Encoded protein: CASSGLAYQETQYF. Filled out from reference TRBV2 and TRBJ2-5, the complete variable domain reads EPEVTQTPSHQVTQMGQEVILRCVPISNHLYFYWYRQILGQKVEFLVSFYNNEISEKSEIFDDQFSVERPDGSNFTLKIRSTKLEDSAMYFCASSGLAYQETQYFGPGTRLLVL.

The V call is TRBV7-2, the J call TRBJ1-1; D gene uncertain. Between the trimmed V and J ends, which lost 6 bases and 0 bases, there was a span of 14 bases. The CDR3 runs to 15 residues. The germline V gene encodes CDR1 SGHTA and CDR2 FQGNSA. CDR3 sequence: CASSYLTDLNTEAFF. CDR3 bases: TGTGCCAGCAGTTACCTCACAGACTTGAACACTGAAGCTTTCTTT.

This clonotype has just a few counts. One end of the junction does not line up with germline, which may come from a read error. The rearrangement links TRBV7-9 to TRBJ2-3; perhaps TRBD1 as D (6 bases). The CDR3 is 11 amino acids. Germline V gives CDR1 SEHNR, CDR2 FQNEAQ (reference sequence). CDR3 residues: CASRIGQPSNF. In DNA, the CDR3 is TGTGCCAGCAGGATCGGACAGCCCTCGAATTTT. Full variable domain (outside the CDR3, taken from reference TRBV7-9 and TRBJ2-3): DTGVSQNPRHKITKRGQNVTFRCDPISEHNRLYWYRQTLGQGPEFLTYFQNEAQLEKSRLLSDRFSAERPKGSFSTLEIQRTEQGDSAMYLCASRIGQPSNFGPGTRLTVL.

In the case of this clonotype: Since a much larger clone is just one base distant, this may be a read error. This sequence joins TRBV11-2 and TRBJ1-1, with D perhaps matching TRBD1 (5 bases). The CDR3 length is 14 residues. Germline lookup yields CDR1 SGHAT and CDR2 FQNNGV. The CDR3 nucleotides read TGTGTCAGCAGCTTGGGACTTCACACTTATGAAGCTTTCTTT. This gives the protein CVSSLGLHTYEAFF.

The chain is built from TRBV5-1 and TRBJ1-6; 9 bases line up with TRBD1. CDR1 is SGHRS and CDR2 is YFSETQ in the germline V gene. The CDR3 covers 15 residues. The trim removed 4 bases at V and 10 bases at J, leaving 9 bases unmatched. The CDR3 protein is CASSAAGTGSSPLHF. In DNA form, the CDR3 reads TGCGCCAGCAGCGCTGCCGGGACAGGGTCCTCACCCCTCCACTTT. Filled out from reference TRBV5-1 and TRBJ1-6, the complete variable domain reads KAGVTQTPRYLIKTRGQQVTLSCSPISGHRSVSWYQQTPGQGLQFLFEYFSETQRNKGNFPGRFSGRQFSNSRSEMNVSTLELGDSALYLCASSAAGTGSSPLHFGNGTRLTVT.

Ten or more counts support this clonotype. J is TRBJ2-1 and V is TRBV6-2 or TRBV6-3; maybe TRBD2 (6 bases). The germline V gene has CDR1 MNHEY and CDR2 SVGEGT. The germline V and J ends were trimmed by 0 bases and 14 bases, with 23 bases remaining between them. This CDR3 is built from 16 residues. The CDR3 bases are TGTGCCAGCAGTTACTCGCTGTTAGCGGAAGGCAAATTTGAGTTCTTC. This gives the protein CASSYSLLAEGKFEFF.

This clonotype was observed at least ten times. The CDR3 region has the DNA TGTGCCAGCAGCGACGGAGCGGGGGGGCGAGAGACCCAGTACTTC. Its translation is CASSDGAGGRETQYF. V usage is TRBV2 and J usage is TRBJ2-5; TRBD2 matches at 10 bases. Germline lookup yields CDR1 SNHLY and CDR2 FYNNEI. V lost 6 bases and J lost 4; bases outside the gene matches: 8. The CDR3 is 15 amino acids.

This clonotype occurred a few times. The V and J genes are TRBV14 and TRBJ2-7; D might be TRBD1 or TRBD2, each matching 5 bases. V gave up 4 bases and J gave up 4 bases, with 8 bases separating them. The CDR3 totals 12 residues. CDR1 SGHDN and CDR2 FVKESK come from the germline V gene. CDR3 coding DNA: TGTGCCAGCAGCCGGGACGGGTACGAGCAGTACTTC. Translating gives CASSRDGYEQYF.

This clonotype was detected many times. The chain couples TRBV6-1 to TRBJ2-1, with D hard to call. CDR1 is MNHNS, CDR2 SASEGT, per germline. The CDR3 covers 17 residues. The V end was cut by 5 bases, the J end by 8 bases, with 25 bases between. The CDR3 protein is CASSTLSPGPRADEQFF. The CDR3 DNA reads TGTGCCAGCAGTACGCTCTCTCCGGGCCCACGAGCCGATGAGCAGTTCTTC.